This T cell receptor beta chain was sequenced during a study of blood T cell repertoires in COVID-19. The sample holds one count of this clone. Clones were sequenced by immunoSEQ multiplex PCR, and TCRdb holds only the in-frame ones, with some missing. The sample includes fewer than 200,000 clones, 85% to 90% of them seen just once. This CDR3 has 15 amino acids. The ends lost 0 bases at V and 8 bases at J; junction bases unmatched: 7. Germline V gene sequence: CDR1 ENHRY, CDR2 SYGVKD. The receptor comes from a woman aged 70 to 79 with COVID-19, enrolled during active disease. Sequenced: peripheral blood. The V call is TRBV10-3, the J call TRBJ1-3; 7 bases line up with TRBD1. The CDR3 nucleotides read TGTGCCATCAGTGAGTCTGGTACAGGGGTATACACCATATATTTT. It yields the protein CAISESGTGVYTIYF.